The next 8 T cell receptor beta chains were all read from a single sample in a study of T cell responses to AZD1222 COVID-19 vaccine (dated by TCRdb to the early 2020s). Libraries were prepared through the immunoSEQ multiplex PCR assay. Here the immuneACCESS table is served through TCRdb, limited to in-frame sequences with V and J called. Missing clones are a known gap in these copies; in checked studies unresolved V genes cover under half, and the rest lacks a known reason. The sample profile shows roughly 140,000 clones; approximately 92% of them were found once. The biggest ten clones account for around 1.8% of the sample. The sample's time point label, decoded: baseline before first vaccination. The sample consisted of peripheral blood, taken on day 0 of AZD1222 vaccination. These receptors all stem from an adult in good health.

The chain is built from TRBV5-1 and TRBJ2-3; 7 bases line up with TRBD2. In germline, CDR1 is SGHRS, CDR2 YFSETQ. This CDR3 comprises 19 residues. The ends lost 0 bases at V and 0 bases at J; junction bases unmatched: 13. The CDR3, as DNA: TGCGCCAGCAGCTTGGTGGGCTGGCGGGAGTTGACTAGCACAGATACGCAGTATTTT. This gives the protein CASSLVGWRELTSTDTQYF. Full variable domain (missing parts from reference TRBV5-1 and TRBJ2-3): KAGVTQTPRYLIKTRGQQVTLSCSPISGHRSVSWYQQTPGQGLQFLFEYFSETQRNKGNFPGRFSGRQFSNSRSEMNVSTLELGDSALYLCASSLVGWRELTSTDTQYFGPGTRLTVL.

The chain recombines TRBV2 with TRBJ2-1; TRBD2 matches 8 bases. The CDR3 has 14 amino acids. V lost 7 bases to trimming and J lost 6 bases; unmatched junction nucleotides: 8. Looked up from germline, CDR1 is SNHLY and CDR2 is FYNNEI. DNA of the CDR3: TGTGCCAGCACGGAGCGGGAGATTGTCAATGAGCAGTTCTTC. Translating it yields CASTEREIVNEQFF.

The CDR3 loop reads CACRGQANTEAFF. The CDR3 DNA reads as TGTGCCTGTCGTGGGCAGGCGAACACTGAAGCTTTCTTT. V is TRBV2 and J is TRBJ1-1; no definite D call. V was cut by 11 bases and J by 1 base, with 14 bases left in between. CDR1 is SNHLY, CDR2 FYNNEI, per germline. The CDR3 runs to 13 residues.

This clone was observed once. The chain links TRBV27 to TRBJ2-7, with a tentative D call TRBD2 (6 bases). Between the trimmed V and J ends, which lost 8 bases and 3 bases, there was a span of 14 bases. Germline V lookup: CDR1 MNHEY, CDR2 SMNVEV (reference sequence). The CDR3 has 13 amino acids. This CDR3 is CASGLTGDYEQYF. The CDR3 coding sequence is TGTGCCAGCGGATTGACGGGGGACTACGAGCAGTACTTC.

This clone was seen a few times. The chain couples TRBV5-6 to TRBJ2-1, with 8 bases matching TRBD1. V lost 4 bases, J lost 3 bases, and 12 bases stayed unmatched. The germline V gene encodes CDR1 SGHDT and CDR2 YYEEEE. CDR3 length equals 17 residues. CDR3 nucleotide sequence: TGTGCCAGCAGCAACGAACGTCAGGGGGCGAACTACAATGAGCAGTTCTTC. It translates to CASSNERQGANYNEQFF.

The rearrangement links TRBV6-1 to TRBJ1-2, with D unresolved. V was clipped by 3 bases and J by 7 bases, with 6 bases between them. The CDR3 is 11 amino acids. CDR1 is MNHNS and CDR2 is SASEGT in the germline V gene. The CDR3 sequence: CASSEWSGYTF. In nucleotides, the CDR3 is TGTGCCAGCAGTGAGTGGAGTGGCTACACCTTC.

The chain couples TRBV7-9 to TRBJ1-1; D ambiguous. The V gene lost 5 bases and the J gene lost 4 bases, with 14 bases spanning the gap. This CDR3 spans 14 amino acids. CDR1 is SEHNR, CDR2 FQNEAQ, per germline (reference sequence). Here the CDR3 reads CASSPPMEATEAFF. CDR3 sequence (DNA): TGTGCCAGCAGCCCCCCCATGGAGGCCACTGAAGCTTTCTTT.

The rearrangement links TRBV11-1 to TRBJ1-1; TRBD1 agrees at 7 bases. The V segment lost 7 bases and the J segment 5 bases; nucleotides outside the gene matches: 10. This CDR3 has 14 residues. From germline, CDR1 is SGHAT and CDR2 FQDESV (reference sequence). CDR3 protein: CASNKDREETEAFF. Here the CDR3 DNA reads TGTGCCAGCAACAAAGACAGGGAGGAAACTGAAGCTTTCTTT.